This TCR beta chain was sequenced in a study of blood T cell repertoires in COVID-19. Study background: The study drew acute and convalescent COVID-19 samples from the United States, Italy and Spain. The analysed material was cDNA or gDNA that came from T cells, B-cell-depleted T cells, or PBMCs.

Per the authors' pipeline: Amplified reference gene primers provided the basis for estimating nucleated cell counts. Using immunoSEQ multiplex PCR, the repertoire was profiled, and TCRdb retains in-frame clones only, with some absent. V and J calls and clone size come straight from that table; D and trimming were deduced from the DNA. The sample holds approximately 200,000 clones, approximately 80% seen once. V lost 3 bases, J lost 1 base, and 8 bases lay in between. CDR3 length equals 14 residues. Per germline, CDR1 MNHNS and CDR2 SASEGT. Sequencing was done on a sample of peripheral blood. The chain couples TRBV6-1 to TRBJ2-3; tentative D call: TRBD1 (6 bases). This receptor was taken from a human donor with acute or convalescent COVID-19. The donor label of this sample is uncertain. In DNA, the CDR3 is TGTGCCAGCAGTGAGGCAGGGGGCACAGATACGCAGTATTTT. Protein sequence: CASSEAGGTDTQYF.